Given below is one T cell receptor beta chain in context. Its antigen is not known. This sample stems from a study of cytomegalovirus exposure and HLA in healthy donors. Regarding the study as a whole: The study put 160 or so TCR beta chains on its list as cytomegalovirus-associated. The presence/absence work took it that sequencing depth was about the same across donors.

J gave up 3 bases and V 0 bases, and 7 bases lay outside the gene matches. There are 17 residues in the CDR3. CDR1 and CDR2 (germline): SGDLS, YYNGEE. Primers included in the PCR were 60 Vbeta and 13 Jbeta primers. Using immunoSEQ multiplex PCR, the repertoire was profiled, and TCRdb retains in-frame clones only, with some absent. This sample has roughly 80,000 clones, with 67% found just once. Sequencing used PBMCs. The receptor was isolated from a woman between 50 and 59 years old in good health and CMV-seropositive. The genes are TRBV9 and TRBJ2-3; 10 bases are shared with TRBD2. The CDR3 sequence is CASSVGVAGGRTDTQYF. The CDR3, as DNA: TGTGCCAGCAGCGTAGGGGTAGCGGGGGGCCGGACAGATACGCAGTATTTT.